A selection of T cell receptor beta chains follows, all from one sample in a study of T-cell reconstitution after alpha-beta-depleted transplantation in children. MiXCR was run by TCRdb on the PCR reads, yielding one entry per CDR3 protein. This sample has 440,000 or so distinct CDR3 sequences, with roughly 44% found just once. The material sequenced was PBMCs, taken before TCRalphabeta/CD19-depleted stem cell transplant. The receptors stem from a girl between 2 and 10 years old with aplastic anemia, due to receive a stem cell transplant. Both conserved end residues are part of each CDR3. Fields, in order: J gene, V gene, CDR3 protein.

TRBJ2-7	TRBV12-3/TRBV12-4	CASSIGQGWYEQYF
TRBJ2-1	TRBV6-1	CASSTGGSIYNEQFF
TRBJ2-1	TRBV29-1	CSGEPGTADNEQFF
TRBJ1-1	TRBV6-1	CASSAQRQGRTEAFF
TRBJ2-3	TRBV5-4	CASSSTSGVTDTQYF
TRBJ2-3	TRBV5-6	CASSPWRGRGTDTQYF
TRBJ2-7	TRBV20-1	CSASRGGSTYEQYF
TRBJ2-7	TRBV12-3/TRBV12-4	CASSLVLRRGSSYEQYF
TRBJ1-2	TRBV5-1	CASSEGQGLNYGYTF
TRBJ2-7	TRBV3-1	CASSPSFGYEQYF
TRBJ2-1	TRBV7-2	CASSRRGGLAGPDEQFF